This entry is about one TCR beta chain. Its antigen is currently unknown. This record belongs to a study of CD8 T cells in Susac syndrome. Study conclusions and caveats: By the study's own acknowledgment, its TCR sequencing and HLA analysis included relatively few individuals.

RNA, at about 0.45 to 1 ug, was reverse transcribed with random hexamers. With immunoSEQ multiplex PCR, TCR beta CDR3 was amplified across 54 Vbeta and 13 Jbeta. MiXCR, run by TCRdb on the immunoSEQ multiplex PCR reads, gives a single entry per CDR3 protein. The sample lists under 200,000 distinct CDR3 sequences; roughly 92% were seen once. The length of the CDR3 is 18 residues. The J segment lost 1 base and the V segment lost 6 bases, leaving 11 bases of the junction unmatched. The germline V gene has CDR1 LNHDA and CDR2 SQIVND (reference sequence). The chain couples TRBV19 to TRBJ2-2; TRBD2 agrees at 10 bases. The material sequenced was CD4+ T cells from PBMCs. This TCR was sampled from a human donor in good health. The CDR3: CASRAWASGGENTGELFF. CDR3 DNA sequence: TGTGCCAGTAGGGCTTGGGCTAGCGGGGGTGAGAACACCGGGGAGCTGTTTTTT.